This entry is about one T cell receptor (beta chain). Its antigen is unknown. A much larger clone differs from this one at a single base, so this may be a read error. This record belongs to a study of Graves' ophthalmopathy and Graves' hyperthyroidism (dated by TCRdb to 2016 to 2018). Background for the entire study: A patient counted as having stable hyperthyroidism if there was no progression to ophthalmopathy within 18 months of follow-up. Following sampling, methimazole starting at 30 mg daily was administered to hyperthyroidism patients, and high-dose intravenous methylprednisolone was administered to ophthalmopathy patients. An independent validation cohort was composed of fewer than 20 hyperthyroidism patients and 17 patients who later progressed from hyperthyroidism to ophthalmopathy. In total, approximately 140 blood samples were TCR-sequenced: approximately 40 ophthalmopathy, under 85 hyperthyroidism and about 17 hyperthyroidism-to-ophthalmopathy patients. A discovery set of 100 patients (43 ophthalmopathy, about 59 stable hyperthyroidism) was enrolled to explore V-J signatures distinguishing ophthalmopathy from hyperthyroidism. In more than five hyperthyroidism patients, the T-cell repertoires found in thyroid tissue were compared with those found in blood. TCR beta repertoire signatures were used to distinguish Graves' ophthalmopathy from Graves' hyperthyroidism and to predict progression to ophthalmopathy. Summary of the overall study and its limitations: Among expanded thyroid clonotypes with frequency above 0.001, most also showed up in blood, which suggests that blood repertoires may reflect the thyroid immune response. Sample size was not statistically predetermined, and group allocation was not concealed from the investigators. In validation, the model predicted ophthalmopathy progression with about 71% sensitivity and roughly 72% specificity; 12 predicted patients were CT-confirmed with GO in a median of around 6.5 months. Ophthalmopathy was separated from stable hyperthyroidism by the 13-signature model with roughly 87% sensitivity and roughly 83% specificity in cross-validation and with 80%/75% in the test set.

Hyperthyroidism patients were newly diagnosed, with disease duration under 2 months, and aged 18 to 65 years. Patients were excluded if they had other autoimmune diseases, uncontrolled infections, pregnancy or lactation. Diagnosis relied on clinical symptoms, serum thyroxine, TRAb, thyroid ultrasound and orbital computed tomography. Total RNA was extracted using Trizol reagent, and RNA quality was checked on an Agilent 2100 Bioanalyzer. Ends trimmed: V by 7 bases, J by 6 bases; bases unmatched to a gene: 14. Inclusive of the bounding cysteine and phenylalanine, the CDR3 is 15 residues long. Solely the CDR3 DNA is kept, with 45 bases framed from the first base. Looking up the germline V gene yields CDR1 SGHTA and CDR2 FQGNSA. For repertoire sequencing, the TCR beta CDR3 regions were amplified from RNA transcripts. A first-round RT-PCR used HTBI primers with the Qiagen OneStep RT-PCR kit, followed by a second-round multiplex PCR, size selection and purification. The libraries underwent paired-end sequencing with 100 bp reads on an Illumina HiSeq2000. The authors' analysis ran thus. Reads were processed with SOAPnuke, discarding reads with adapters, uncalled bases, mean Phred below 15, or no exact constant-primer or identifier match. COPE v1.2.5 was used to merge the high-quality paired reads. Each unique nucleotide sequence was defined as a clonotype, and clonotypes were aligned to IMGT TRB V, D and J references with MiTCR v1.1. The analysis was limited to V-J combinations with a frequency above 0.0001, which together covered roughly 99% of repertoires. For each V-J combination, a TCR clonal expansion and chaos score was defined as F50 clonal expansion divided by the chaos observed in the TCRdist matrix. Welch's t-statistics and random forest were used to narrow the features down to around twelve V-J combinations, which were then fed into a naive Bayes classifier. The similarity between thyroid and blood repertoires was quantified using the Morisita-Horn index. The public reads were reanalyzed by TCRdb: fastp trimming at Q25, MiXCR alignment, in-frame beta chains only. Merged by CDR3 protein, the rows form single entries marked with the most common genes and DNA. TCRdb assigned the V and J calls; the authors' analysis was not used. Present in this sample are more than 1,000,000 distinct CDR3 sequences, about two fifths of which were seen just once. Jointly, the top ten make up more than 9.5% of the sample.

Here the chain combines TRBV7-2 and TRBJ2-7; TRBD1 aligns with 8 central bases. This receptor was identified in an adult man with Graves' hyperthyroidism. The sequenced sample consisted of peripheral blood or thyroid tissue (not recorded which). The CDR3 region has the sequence CASIKGQGVVPEQYF. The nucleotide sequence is TGTGCCAGCATCAAAGGACAGGGAGTTGTTCCCGAGCAGTACTTC. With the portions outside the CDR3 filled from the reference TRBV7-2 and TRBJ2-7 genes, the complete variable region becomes GAGVSQSPSNKVTEKGKDVELRCDPISGHTALYWYRQSLGQGLEFLIYFQGNSAPDKSGLPSDRFSAERTGGSVSTLTIQRTQQEDSAVYLCASIKGQGVVPEQYFGPGTRLTVT.